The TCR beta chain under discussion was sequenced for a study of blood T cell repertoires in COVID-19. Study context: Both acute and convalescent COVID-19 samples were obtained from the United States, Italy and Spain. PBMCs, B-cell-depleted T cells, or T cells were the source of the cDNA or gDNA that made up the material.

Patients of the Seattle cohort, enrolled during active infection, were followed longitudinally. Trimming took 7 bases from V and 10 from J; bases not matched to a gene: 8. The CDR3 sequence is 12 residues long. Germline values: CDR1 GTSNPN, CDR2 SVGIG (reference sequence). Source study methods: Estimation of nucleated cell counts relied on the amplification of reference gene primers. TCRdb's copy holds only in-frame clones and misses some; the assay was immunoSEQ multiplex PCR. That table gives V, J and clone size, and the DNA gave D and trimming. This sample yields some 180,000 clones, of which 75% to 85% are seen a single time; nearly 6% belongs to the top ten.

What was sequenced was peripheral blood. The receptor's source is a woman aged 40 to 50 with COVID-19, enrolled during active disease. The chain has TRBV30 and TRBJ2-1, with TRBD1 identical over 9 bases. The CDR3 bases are TGTGCCTCCTCCAACAGGGGGCGAGAGCAGTTCTTC. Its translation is CASSNRGREQFF.